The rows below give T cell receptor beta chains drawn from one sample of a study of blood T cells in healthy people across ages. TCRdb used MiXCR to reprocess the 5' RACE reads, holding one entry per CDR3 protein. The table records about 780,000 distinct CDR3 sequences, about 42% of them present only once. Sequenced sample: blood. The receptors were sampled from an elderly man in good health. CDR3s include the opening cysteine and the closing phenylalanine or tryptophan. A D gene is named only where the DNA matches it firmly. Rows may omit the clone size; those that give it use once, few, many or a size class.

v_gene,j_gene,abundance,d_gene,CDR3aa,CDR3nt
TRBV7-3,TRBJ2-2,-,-,CASSSINTGELFF,TGTGCCAGCAGCTCAATTAACACCGGGGAGCTGTTTTTT
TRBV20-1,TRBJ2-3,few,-,CSALQGGATDTQYF,TGCAGTGCTTTGCAAGGGGGAGCCACAGATACGCAGTATTTT
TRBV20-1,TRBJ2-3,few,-,CSASFGGARTDTQYF,TGCAGTGCTAGTTTTGGTGGGGCCCGCACAGATACGCAGTATTTT
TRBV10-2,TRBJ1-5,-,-,CASSEKKGNQPQHF,TGCGCCAGCAGTGAGAAGAAAGGCAATCAGCCCCAGCATTTT
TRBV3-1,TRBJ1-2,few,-,CASSQDPGRRGGYTF,TGTGCCAGCAGCCAAGACCCAGGGAGAAGGGGTGGCTACACCTTC
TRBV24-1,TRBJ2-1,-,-,CATRAEGGNEQFF,TGTGCCACCAGGGCAGAAGGGGGAAATGAGCAGTTCTTC
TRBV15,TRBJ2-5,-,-,CATSSRGYQETQYF,TGTGCCACCAGCAGCCGGGGGTACCAAGAGACCCAGTACTTC
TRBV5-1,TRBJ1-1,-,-,CASSLGDQEAFF,TGCGCCAGCAGCTTAGGAGATCAGGAAGCTTTCTTT
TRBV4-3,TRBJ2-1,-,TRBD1,CASSQAGQGRGYNEQFF,TGCGCCAGCAGCCAAGCCGGACAGGGGCGGGGATACAATGAGCAGTTCTTC
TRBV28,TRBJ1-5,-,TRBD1,CASSWDRVNQPQHF,TGTGCCAGCAGCTGGGACAGGGTCAATCAGCCCCAGCATTTT
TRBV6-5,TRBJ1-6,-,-,CASSYEYGRSPLHF,TGTGCCAGCAGTTACGAGTATGGGCGTTCACCCCTCCACTTT
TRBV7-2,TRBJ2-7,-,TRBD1,CASSFTGTVSYEQYF,TGTGCCAGCAGCTTTACCGGGACAGTCTCCTACGAGCAGTACTTC
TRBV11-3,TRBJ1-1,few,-,CASSSKRAAEAFF,TGTGCCAGCAGCTCTAAGAGAGCAGCTGAAGCTTTCTTT
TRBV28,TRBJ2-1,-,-,CASSQTPTSYNEQFF,TGTGCCAGCAGTCAGACCCCAACCTCTTACAATGAGCAGTTCTTC
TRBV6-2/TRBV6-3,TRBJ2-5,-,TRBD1,CASGRPGQGALYQETQYF,TGTGCCAGCGGCCGGCCCGGACAGGGGGCTTTGTACCAAGAGACCCAGTACTTC
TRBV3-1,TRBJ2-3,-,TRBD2,CASSQDPLVPGTSGSGVADTQYF,TGTGCCAGCAGCCAAGACCCGCTAGTCCCAGGGACTAGCGGGAGTGGTGTGGCAGATACGCAGTATTTT
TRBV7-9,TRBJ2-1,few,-,CASSGRGNYNEQFF,TGTGCCAGCAGCGGAAGGGGCAATTACAATGAGCAGTTCTTC
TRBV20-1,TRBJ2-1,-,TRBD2,CSASGRAGNEQFF,TGCAGTGCTAGCGGGAGGGCCGGGAATGAGCAGTTCTTC
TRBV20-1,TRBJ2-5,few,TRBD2,CSALTSGRMEETQYF,TGCAGTGCTTTAACCAGCGGGAGGATGGAAGAGACCCAGTACTTC
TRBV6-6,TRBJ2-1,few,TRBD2,CASSRRAGGDNEQFF,TGTGCCAGCAGCCGCCGAGCGGGAGGTGACAATGAGCAGTTCTTC
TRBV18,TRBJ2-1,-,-,CASRGGDEQFF,TGTGCCAGCCGAGGAGGGGATGAGCAGTTCTTC
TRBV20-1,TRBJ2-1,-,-,CSARDPLWYNEQFF,TGCAGTGCTAGAGATCCCCTCTGGTACAATGAGCAGTTCTTC
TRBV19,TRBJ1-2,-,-,CASSISRSAGGYTF,TGTGCCAGTAGTATATCCCGATCGGCCGGGGGCTACACCTTC
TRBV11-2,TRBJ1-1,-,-,CASSLRQAGSTEAFF,TGTGCCAGCAGCTTGAGACAGGCGGGTAGCACTGAAGCTTTCTTT
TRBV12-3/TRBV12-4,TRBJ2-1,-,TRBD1,CASSETGGESNEQFF,TGTGCCAGCAGTGAGACAGGGGGCGAGTCCAATGAGCAGTTCTTC
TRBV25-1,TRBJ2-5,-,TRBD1,CASSGDSQTQYF,TGTGCCAGCAGTGGGGACAGCCAGACCCAGTACTTC
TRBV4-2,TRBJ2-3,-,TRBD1,CASSPTGGWDTDTQYF,TGTGCCAGCAGCCCGACAGGGGGCTGGGACACAGATACGCAGTATTTT
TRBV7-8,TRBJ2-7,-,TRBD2,CAGSSRTSGGEVSEQYF,TGTGCCGGCAGCTCCCGGACTAGCGGGGGGGAAGTCTCCGAGCAGTACTTC
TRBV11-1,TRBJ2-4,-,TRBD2,CASSLVAGTSGYNEQYF,TGTGCCAGCAGCTTAGTAGCAGGGACTAGCGGGTACAATGAGCAGTACTTC